A selection of T cell receptor beta chains follows, all from one sample in a study of T cells and Merkel cell carcinoma outcomes. Clones were read by immunoSEQ multiplex PCR, and TCRdb kept only the in-frame ones, dropping some. Found here are 3,600 or so clones, 80% to 95% of them singletons; the top ten hold roughly 2%. The sequenced sample consisted of tumor tissue from Merkel cell carcinoma. These receptors were taken from a human donor with Merkel cell carcinoma. Both conserved end residues are part of each CDR3.

V	J	CDR3
TRBV7-9	TRBJ2-7	CASTPGQGTYEQYF
TRBV30	TRBJ2-2	CVWGTGGPTGELFF
TRBV5-1	TRBJ2-7	CASSQGTDYNYEQYF
TRBV18	TRBJ1-1	CASSQDVDVRAFF
TRBV2	TRBJ2-2	CASSDSRVYTGELFF
TRBV6-5	TRBJ1-4	CASSLGDRGEKLFF
TRBV5-1	TRBJ1-1	CASSKTGDIDTEAFF
TRBV9	TRBJ2-1	CASSVEGSGGEQFF
TRBV11-2	TRBJ2-6	CASSPDRAGANVLTF
TRBV18	TRBJ1-5	CASSLQGNQPQHF
TRBV28	TRBJ2-5	CASTLRQGEGQETQYF
TRBV11-2	TRBJ1-1	CASSFTNTEAFF
TRBV7-4	TRBJ1-2	CASSPRGRDDGYTF
TRBV2	TRBJ1-6	CASSESRGTGTSPLHF
TRBV7-9	TRBJ2-7	CATLLPLLYEQYF
TRBV7-9	TRBJ2-7	CASSLAQGWAYEQYF
TRBV30	TRBJ2-1	CAWRVVGQAKSNEQFF
TRBV28	TRBJ2-5	CASIGSAGGPYQETQYF
TRBV29-1	TRBJ1-4	CSVDWGEKLFF
TRBV29-1	TRBJ1-2	CSVLMTGSYGYTF
TRBV25-1	TRBJ2-4	CASTGQGKNIQYF
TRBV7-9	TRBJ1-1	CAIQTTGNTEAFF
TRBV7-9	TRBJ1-5	CASSLARGNQPQHF
TRBV2	TRBJ1-5	CASSESRTGVQPQHF
TRBV6-5	TRBJ2-7	CASSYSESRSYEQYF
TRBV9	TRBJ1-4	CASSVALNEKLFF
TRBV29-1	TRBJ2-1	CSAMRREQFF
TRBV5-1	TRBJ2-1	CASELGGEQFF
TRBV10-2	TRBJ1-4	CASIGQATNEKLFF
TRBV19	TRBJ1-2	CASQGSNYGYTF
TRBV11-2	TRBJ2-3	CASSLVPGLQTTDTQYF
TRBV29-1	TRBJ2-1	CSVEDEGGGNWDEQFF
TRBV28	TRBJ1-5	CASSRTGHTNQPQHF
TRBV25-1	TRBJ2-5	CASSELSGGLQETQYF